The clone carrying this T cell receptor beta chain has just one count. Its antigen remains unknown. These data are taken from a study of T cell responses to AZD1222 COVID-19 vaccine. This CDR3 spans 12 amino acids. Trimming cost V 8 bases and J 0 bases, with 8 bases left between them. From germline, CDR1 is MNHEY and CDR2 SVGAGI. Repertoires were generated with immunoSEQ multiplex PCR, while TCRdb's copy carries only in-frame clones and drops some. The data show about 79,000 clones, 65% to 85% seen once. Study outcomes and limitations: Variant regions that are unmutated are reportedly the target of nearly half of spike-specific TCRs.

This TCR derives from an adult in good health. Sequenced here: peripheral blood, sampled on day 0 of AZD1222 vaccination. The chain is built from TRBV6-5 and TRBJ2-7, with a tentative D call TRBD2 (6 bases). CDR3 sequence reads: CASGSGSYEQYF. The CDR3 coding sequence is TGTGCCAGCGGTAGCGGCTCCTACGAGCAGTACTTC.